The T cell receptor beta chain under discussion was sequenced for a study of blood T cell repertoires in COVID-19. Turning to the study itself: COVID-19 samples collected from the United States, Italy and Spain covered acute and convalescent phases. Sample material is recorded as cDNA or gDNA derived from T cells, B-cell-depleted T cells, or PBMCs.

This clone was detected only once. In the original processing: Amplification of reference gene primers provided the estimated nucleated cell counts. The data were produced by immunoSEQ multiplex PCR, yet TCRdb's version contains in-frame clones alone and is incomplete. The DNA gave D and trimming, while V, J and clone size come from that table. The table shows about 170,000 clones, with 85% to 90% occurring only once. This CDR3 has 15 amino acids. The germline V gene has CDR1 SGHVS and CDR2 FQNEAQ. V gave up 0 bases and J gave up 1 base, with 6 bases separating them. The sample was peripheral blood. This sequence originates from a man in his forties or fifties who had recovered from COVID-19. The rearrangement uses TRBV7-8 and TRBJ2-2; perhaps TRBD1 as D (5 bases). The CDR3 here is CASSLARENTGELFF. The CDR3 DNA is TGTGCCAGCAGCTTAGCCAGGGAGAACACCGGGGAGCTGTTTTTT.